This paragraph covers one T cell receptor (beta chain) sequence. Tumor tissue was taken before any definitive surgery or chemotherapy was given. The CDR3 extends over 16 amino acids. CDR1 MNHEY and CDR2 SMNVEV come from the germline V gene (reference sequence). Between the trimmed V and J ends, which lost 0 bases and 2 bases, there was a span of 14 bases. Some clones are missing from TCRdb's copy, which holds only in-frame ones; the method was immunoSEQ multiplex PCR. Of about 40,000 clones in the sample, roughly three quarters were seen once. The sample belongs to a study of high-grade serous ovarian cancer treatment subgroups.

The source is a human donor with high-grade serous ovarian cancer. The sequenced material came from tumor tissue. This chain links TRBV27 with TRBJ2-7; D possibly corresponds to TRBD1 (5 bases). Here the CDR3 DNA reads TGTGCCAGCAGTTTATCGGTCCAGGGTTGGCCCTACGAGCAGTACTTC. The encoded protein is CASSLSVQGWPYEQYF.